This T cell receptor beta chain appears in the sequencing data of a study of blood T cell repertoires in COVID-19. The wider study: Acute and convalescent COVID-19 specimens originated in the United States, Italy and Spain. The cDNA or gDNA used as material had been derived from T cells, B-cell-depleted T cells, or PBMCs.

The CDR3 sequence is 15 residues long. This clone was counted many times. Original handling: Cell counts per sample came from amplifying reference gene primers. TCRdb's table, derived via immunoSEQ multiplex PCR, lists solely in-frame clones and lacks some. That table furnishes V, J and clone size, whereas the DNA furnished D and trimming. The repertoire holds 100,000 to 150,000 clones, with approximately 81% as singletons. The sequence was obtained from a man in his 60s with acute or convalescent COVID-19. Sequenced input: peripheral blood. This chain joins TRBV21-1 and TRBJ2-6; TRBD1, the table's D call, was not compared with the DNA. TRBV21-1 is shown as a pseudogene. The CDR3 loop reads CANQGDPPGANVLTF. CDR3 DNA sequence: TGTGCCAACCAGGGTGACCCGCCTGGGGCCAACGTCCTGACTTTC.